This TCR beta chain was obtained from a study of CD8 T cells in ankylosing spondylitis. This CDR3 region has 13 residues. Trimming shortened V by 9 bases and J by 2 bases, and 10 bases separated the two germline ends. Per germline, CDR1 LNHNV and CDR2 YYDKDF (reference sequence). The study's findings and limits: Ankylosing spondylitis blood appeared to be characterized by a TCR beta motif of roughly eight highly homologous variants. CD8+ by phenotype, disease-linked clones were relatively rare in peripheral blood. From matched ankylosing spondylitis synovial fluid, disease-linked clones were reportedly recovered at significantly enriched levels.

This clonotype was found many times. Its antigen remains unidentified. Making the TCR beta libraries involved quantitative 5'-RACE with molecular barcodes. Each CDR3 protein gets one entry after TCRdb re-called the 5' RACE reads with MiXCR. The data show 250,000 to 300,000 distinct CDR3 sequences, with 20% seen just once and roughly 8.3% held by the top ten. This chain connects TRBV15 to TRBJ1-4; D unclear. The sequence was collected from a male donor with ankylosing spondylitis or in good health (not recorded which). The sequencing input was blood, either unsorted or a sorted T cell fraction (not recorded which). This CDR3 reads CATSAGTNEKLFF. The DNA for the CDR3 is TGTGCCACTTCAGCGGGGACTAATGAAAAACTGTTTTTT.